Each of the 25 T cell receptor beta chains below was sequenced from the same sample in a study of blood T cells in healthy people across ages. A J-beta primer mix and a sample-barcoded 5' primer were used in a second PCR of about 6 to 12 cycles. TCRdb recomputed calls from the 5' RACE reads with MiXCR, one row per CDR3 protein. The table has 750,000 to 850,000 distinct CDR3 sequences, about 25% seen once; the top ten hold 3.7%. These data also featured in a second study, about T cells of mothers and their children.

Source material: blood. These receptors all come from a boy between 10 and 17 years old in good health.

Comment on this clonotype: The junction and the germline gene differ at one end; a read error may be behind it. The CDR3 DNA reads TGCGCCAGCGGGCAGGGGAACGTATTGAGTGGCCACACCTTC. Translated, it gives CASGQGNVLSGHTF. The chain employs TRBV5-1 and TRBJ1-2; maybe TRBD1 (6 bases). This CDR3 spans 14 amino acids. Germline CDR1 reads SGHRS; CDR2 reads YFSETQ. Full variable domain (outside the CDR3, taken from reference TRBV5-1 and TRBJ1-2): KAGVTQTPRYLIKTRGQQVTLSCSPISGHRSVSWYQQTPGQGLQFLFEYFSETQRNKGNFPGRFSGRQFSNSRSEMNVSTLELGDSALYLCASGQGNVLSGHTFGSGTRLTVV.

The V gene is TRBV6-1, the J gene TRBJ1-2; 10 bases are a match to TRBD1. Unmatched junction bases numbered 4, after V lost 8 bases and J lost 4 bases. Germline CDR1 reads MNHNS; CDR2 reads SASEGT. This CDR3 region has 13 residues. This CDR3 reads CASDGQGGYGYTF. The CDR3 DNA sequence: TGTGCCAGCGACGGACAGGGGGGCTATGGCTACACCTTC.

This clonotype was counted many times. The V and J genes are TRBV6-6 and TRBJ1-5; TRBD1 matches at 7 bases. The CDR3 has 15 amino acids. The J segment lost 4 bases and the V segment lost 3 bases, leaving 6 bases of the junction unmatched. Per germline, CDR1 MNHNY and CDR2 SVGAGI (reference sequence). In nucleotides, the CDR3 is TGTGCCAGCAGTTATTCGGGACAGACAAATCAGCCCCAGCATTTT. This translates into CASSYSGQTNQPQHF.

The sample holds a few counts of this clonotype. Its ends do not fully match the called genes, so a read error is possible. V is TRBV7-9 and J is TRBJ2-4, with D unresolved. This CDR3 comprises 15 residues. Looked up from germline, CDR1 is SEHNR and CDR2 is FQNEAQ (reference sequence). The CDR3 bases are TGTGCCAGCGGCTTTAGTGTGGCCATTGGAAACATTCAGTACTTC. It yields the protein CASGFSVAIGNIQYF.

The CDR3 DNA reads TGTGCCACCAGCAGAGCAAGGCACACAGATACGCAGTATTTT. Translating gives CATSRARHTDTQYF. V and J are TRBV15 and TRBJ2-3; unclear D gene. The CDR3 length is 14 residues. CDR1 is LNHNV, CDR2 YYDKDF, per germline (reference sequence). Trimming took 1 base from V and 2 from J, leaving 7 bases between them.

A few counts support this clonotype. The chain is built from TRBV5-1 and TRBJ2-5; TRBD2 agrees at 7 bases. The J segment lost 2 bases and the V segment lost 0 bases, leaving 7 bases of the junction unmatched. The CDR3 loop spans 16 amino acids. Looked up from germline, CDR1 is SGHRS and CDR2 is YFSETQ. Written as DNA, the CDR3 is TGCGCCAGCAGCTTGGACCCCCTAGCGGCACAAGAGACCCAGTACTTC. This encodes CASSLDPLAAQETQYF. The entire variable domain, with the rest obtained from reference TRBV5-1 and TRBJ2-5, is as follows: KAGVTQTPRYLIKTRGQQVTLSCSPISGHRSVSWYQQTPGQGLQFLFEYFSETQRNKGNFPGRFSGRQFSNSRSEMNVSTLELGDSALYLCASSLDPLAAQETQYFGPGTRLLVL.

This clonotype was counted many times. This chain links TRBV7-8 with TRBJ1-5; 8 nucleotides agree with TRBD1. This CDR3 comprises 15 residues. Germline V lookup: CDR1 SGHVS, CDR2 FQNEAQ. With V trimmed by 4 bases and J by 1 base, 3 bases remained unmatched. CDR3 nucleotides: TGTGCCAGCAGCTCCCGGGACAGGAGCAATCAGCCCCAGCATTTT. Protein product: CASSSRDRSNQPQHF.

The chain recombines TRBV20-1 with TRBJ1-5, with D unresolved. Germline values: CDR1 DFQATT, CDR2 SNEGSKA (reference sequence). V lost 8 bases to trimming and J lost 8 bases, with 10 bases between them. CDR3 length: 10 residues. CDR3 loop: CSTNQEPQHF. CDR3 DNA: TGCAGTACAAATCAGGAGCCCCAGCATTTT.

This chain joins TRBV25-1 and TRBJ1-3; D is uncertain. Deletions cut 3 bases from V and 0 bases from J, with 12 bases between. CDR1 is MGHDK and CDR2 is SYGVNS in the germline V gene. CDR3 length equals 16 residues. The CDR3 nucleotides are TGTGCCAGCAGTGATGATAGGGCGAACTCTGGAAACACCATATATTTT. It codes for CASSDDRANSGNTIYF.

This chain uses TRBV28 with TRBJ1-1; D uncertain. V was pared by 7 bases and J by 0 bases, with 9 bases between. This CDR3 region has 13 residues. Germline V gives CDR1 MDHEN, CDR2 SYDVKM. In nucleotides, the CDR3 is TGTGCCAGCAAGATGCCAATGAACACTGAAGCTTTCTTT. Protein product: CASKMPMNTEAFF.

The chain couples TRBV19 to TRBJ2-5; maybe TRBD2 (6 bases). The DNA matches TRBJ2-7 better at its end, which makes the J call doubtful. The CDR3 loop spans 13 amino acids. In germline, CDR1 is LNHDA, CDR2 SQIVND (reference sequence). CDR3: CASGAGSAYEQYF. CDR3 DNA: TGTGCCAGTGGGGCGGGGAGCGCCTACGAGCAGTACTTC.

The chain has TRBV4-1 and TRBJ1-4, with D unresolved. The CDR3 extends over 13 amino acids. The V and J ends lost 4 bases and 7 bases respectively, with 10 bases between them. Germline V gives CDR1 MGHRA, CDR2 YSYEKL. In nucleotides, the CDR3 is TGCGCCAGCAGCCTCAAGCTGTTTGAAAAACTGTTTTTT. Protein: CASSLKLFEKLFF.

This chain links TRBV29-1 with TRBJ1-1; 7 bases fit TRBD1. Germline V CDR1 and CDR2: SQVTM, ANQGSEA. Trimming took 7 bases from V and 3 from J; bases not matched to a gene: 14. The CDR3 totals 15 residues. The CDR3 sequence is CSAGGDDRVYTEAFF. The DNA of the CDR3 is TGCAGCGCTGGTGGGGACGACAGGGTATACACTGAAGCTTTCTTT.

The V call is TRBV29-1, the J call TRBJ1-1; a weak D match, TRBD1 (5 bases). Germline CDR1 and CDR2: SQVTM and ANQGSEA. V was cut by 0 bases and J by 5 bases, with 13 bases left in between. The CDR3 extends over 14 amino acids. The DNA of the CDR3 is TGCAGCGTTGAAGAGGGTCAGGGCCTTACTGAAGCTTTCTTT. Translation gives CSVEEGQGLTEAFF.

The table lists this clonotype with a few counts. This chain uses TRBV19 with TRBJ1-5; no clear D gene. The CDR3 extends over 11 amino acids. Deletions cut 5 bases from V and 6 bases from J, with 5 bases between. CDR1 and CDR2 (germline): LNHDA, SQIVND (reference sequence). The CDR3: CASSGSQPQHF. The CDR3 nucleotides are TGTGCCAGTAGTGGTTCTCAGCCCCAGCATTTT.

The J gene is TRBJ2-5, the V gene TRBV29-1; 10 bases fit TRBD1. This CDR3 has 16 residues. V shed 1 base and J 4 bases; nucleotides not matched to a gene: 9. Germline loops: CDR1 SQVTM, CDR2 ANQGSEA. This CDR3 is CSVEAPGTGVGETQYF. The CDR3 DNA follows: TGCAGCGTTGAAGCCCCCGGGACAGGGGTCGGAGAGACCCAGTACTTC.

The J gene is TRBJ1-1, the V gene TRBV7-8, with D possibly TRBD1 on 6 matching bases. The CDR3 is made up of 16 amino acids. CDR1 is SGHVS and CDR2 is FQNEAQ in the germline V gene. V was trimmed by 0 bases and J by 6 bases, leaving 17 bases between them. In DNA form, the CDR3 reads TGTGCCAGCAGCTTAGCAGTCTCCCGAAGGGGGGCTGAAGCTTTCTTT. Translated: CASSLAVSRRGAEAFF. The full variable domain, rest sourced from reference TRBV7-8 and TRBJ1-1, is GAGVSQSPRYKVAKRGQDVALRCDPISGHVSLFWYQQALGQGPEFLTYFQNEAQLDKSGLPSDRFFAERPEGSVSTLKIQRTQQEDSAVYLCASSLAVSRRGAEAFFGQGTRLTVV.

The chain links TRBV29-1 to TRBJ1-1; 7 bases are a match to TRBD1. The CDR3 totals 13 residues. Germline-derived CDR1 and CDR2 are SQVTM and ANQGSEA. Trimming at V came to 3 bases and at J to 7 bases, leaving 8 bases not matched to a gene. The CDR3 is CSVDGTVLGEAFF. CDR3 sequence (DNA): TGCAGCGTTGACGGGACAGTTTTGGGTGAAGCTTTCTTT.

The CDR3 bases are TGTGCCAGCACCCCCGGTACAGCTAGCAATCAGCCCCAGCATTTT. Translation gives CASTPGTASNQPQHF. The rearrangement joins TRBV12-3 or TRBV12-4 to TRBJ1-5, with D hard to call. With 7 bases removed from V and 0 bases from J, the gap between germline ends came to 13 bases. CDR3 length: 15 amino acids.

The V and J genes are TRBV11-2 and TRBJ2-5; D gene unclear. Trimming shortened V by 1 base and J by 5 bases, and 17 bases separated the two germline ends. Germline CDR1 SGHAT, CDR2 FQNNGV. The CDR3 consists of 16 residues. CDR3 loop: CASSLAPLARGETQYF. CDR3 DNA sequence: TGTGCCAGCAGCTTAGCACCCCTTGCACGTGGGGAGACCCAGTACTTC.

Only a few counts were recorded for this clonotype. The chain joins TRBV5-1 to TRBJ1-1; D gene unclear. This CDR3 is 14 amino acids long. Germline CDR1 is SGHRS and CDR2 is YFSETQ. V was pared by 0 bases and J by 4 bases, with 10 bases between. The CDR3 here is CASSLATGSTEAFF. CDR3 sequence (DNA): TGCGCCAGCAGCTTGGCCACGGGCAGCACTGAAGCTTTCTTT.

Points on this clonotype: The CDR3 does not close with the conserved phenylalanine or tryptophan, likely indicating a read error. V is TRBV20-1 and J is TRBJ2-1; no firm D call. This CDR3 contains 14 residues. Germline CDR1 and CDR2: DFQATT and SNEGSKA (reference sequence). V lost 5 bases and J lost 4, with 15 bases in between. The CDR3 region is CSAHDSNHYNEQFL. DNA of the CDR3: TGCAGTGCTCATGACTCCAACCATTACAATGAGCAGTTCCTC.

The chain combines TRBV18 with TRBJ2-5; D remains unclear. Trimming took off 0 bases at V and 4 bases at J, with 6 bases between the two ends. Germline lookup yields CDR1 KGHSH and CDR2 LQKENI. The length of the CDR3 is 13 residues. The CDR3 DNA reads TGTGCCAGCTCACCACCGGAGTCAGAGACCCAGTACTTC. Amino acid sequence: CASSPPESETQYF.

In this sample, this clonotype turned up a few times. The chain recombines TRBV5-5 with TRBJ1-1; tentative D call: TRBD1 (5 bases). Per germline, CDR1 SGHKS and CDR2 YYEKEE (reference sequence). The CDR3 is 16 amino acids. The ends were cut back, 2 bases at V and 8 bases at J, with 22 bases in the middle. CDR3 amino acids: CASSFRQGDALREAFF. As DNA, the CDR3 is TGTGCCAGCAGCTTCCGTCAGGGTGATGCTTTAAGAGAAGCTTTCTTT. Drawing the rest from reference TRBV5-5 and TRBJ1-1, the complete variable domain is DAGVTQSPTHLIKTRGQQVTLRCSPISGHKSVSWYQQVLGQGPQFIFQYYEKEERGRGNFPDRFSARQFPNYSSELNVNALLLGDSALYLCASSFRQGDALREAFFGQGTRLTVV.

The DNA of the CDR3 is TGCGCCAGCAGCTTCCGAGGAGGGTCCACCGGGGAGCTGTTTTTT. This encodes CASSFRGGSTGELFF. The chain is built from TRBV5-1 and TRBJ2-2, with D possibly matching TRBD2 (6 bases). The CDR3 extends over 15 amino acids. Germline V CDR1 and CDR2: SGHRS, YFSETQ. V lost 2 bases and J lost 4, with 12 bases in between. Drawing the rest from reference TRBV5-1 and TRBJ2-2, the complete variable domain is KAGVTQTPRYLIKTRGQQVTLSCSPISGHRSVSWYQQTPGQGLQFLFEYFSETQRNKGNFPGRFSGRQFSNSRSEMNVSTLELGDSALYLCASSFRGGSTGELFFGEGSRLTVL.